This record concerns one T cell receptor beta chain sequence. This clone was seen a handful of times. Its antigen remains unidentified. In this entry, gene names and germline sequences are mouse ones. The data originate from a study of CD8+ T cells in alopecia areata (dated by TCRdb to the late 2010s). For the wider study: Skin from C3H/HeJ donors aged roughly 6-13 months with spontaneous alopecia was grafted onto female C3H/HeJ recipients aged 7-10 weeks. immunoSEQ multiplex PCR using 35 Vbeta forward primers and 13 Jbeta reverse primers was used to amplify TCRbeta CDR3 regions. RNA was obtained with the PAXgene miRNA kit for fixed scalp, the miRNeasy kit for PBMCs, and the RNeasy kit for mouse skin. Scalp clonality was compared across normal scalp (n=4), patchy alopecia areata scalp (n=8), and alopecia totalis/universalis scalp (n=8). In humans, TCRbeta sequencing was performed on scalp tissue and on sorted CD4+ and CD8+ peripheral blood T cells from healthy controls and from patients with patchy or totalis/universalis alopecia areata. The study used high-throughput TCRbeta sequencing to examine T cell clonal expansion in alopecia areata, in both the C3H/HeJ mouse model and human patients.

Library preparation used the immunoSEQ multiplex PCR assay. For TCR sequencing, RNA was extracted from every sample and reverse transcribed into cDNA to serve as template. SuperScript III was used for first-strand cDNA synthesis, primed with a 2:1 mix of oligo-dT and random hexamers. A synthetic immune receptor repertoire was used to assess amplification bias, and residual bias was removed computationally. Sequencing of the libraries was done on Illumina HiSeq with 60 bp reads that cover the CDR3, reading from J toward V. The study's own analysis went as follows. After raw reads were preprocessed to remove errors, the CDR3 was defined following IMGT conventions as running from the conserved cysteine to phenylalanine. Clonality was computed by normalizing Shannon entropy by log2 of the number of productive unique TCRs and subtracting the result from 1. Whether each scalp clone was CD4 or CD8 was inferred by checking scalp TCRbeta sequences against the CD4 and CD8 repertoires from sorted blood. This is the immuneACCESS table as TCRdb keeps it, with only in-frame sequences that have V and J called. A part of the clones is gone; compared with another copy, unresolved V genes explain less than half, and the rest is unexplained. Clone size and the V and J calls come from that table; the DNA yielded D and trimming. For this sample, more than 90,000 clones are listed, none of them singletons. Of the sample, about 18% is held by the ten largest clones.

What the research found in general, with its limitations: Scalp TCR repertoire analysis is complicated because resident alphabeta T cells in normal human skin are also sequenced, whereas mouse skin is dominated by gammadelta T cells. Shared TCR sequences between patients were less evident than in mice, which may be partly attributable to HLA diversity in the patient population. Higher clonality and more expanded CD8+ clones were observed in lesional scalp than in normal scalp, particularly in alopecia totalis/universalis, a finding suggestive of antigenic drive.

Sequenced material: lesional skin. The clonotype was recovered from a C3H/HeJ mouse with alopecia areata. This mouse strain carries MHC haplotype H2-k.

CDR3 protein: CASSLRDFSYEQYF. The CDR3 DNA, read in part, is TGTGCCAGCAGTTTGCGGGACTTCTCCTAT. The chain uses TRBV14 and TRBJ2-7, with TRBD2 perhaps the D gene, on 6 matching bases. The read stops 4 residues short of the end of the CDR3; the missing end is completed from the germline J gene. Relative to germline, V is 2 bases shorter and J is 0 bases shorter, with 9 bases between their ends. The germline V gene specifies SGHDT as CDR1 and FRDEAV as CDR2. The CDR3 goes from the cysteine to the phenylalanine over 14 residues. The CDR3 was read in part: 30 bases, with the frame set at base 1.